This TCR beta chain came from a study of blood T cell repertoires in COVID-19. With 0 bases clipped from V and 4 bases from J, the junction kept 11 bases outside the gene matches. The CDR3 runs to 18 residues. Germline CDR1 and CDR2: LGHNA and YNFKEQ. Seattle cases were enrolled at active infection and followed longitudinally. Original processing methods: Estimates of nucleated cell counts were drawn from the amplification of reference gene primers. This table comes from immunoSEQ multiplex PCR, and its TCRdb copy is limited to in-frame clones, with some not included. That table is the source of V, J and clone size, and D and trimming were worked out from the DNA. The sample has about 120,000 clones, 90% seen once.

The receptor's source is a woman aged 55-69 years with COVID-19, enrolled during active disease. The sample consisted of peripheral blood. The chain has TRBV4-2 and TRBJ2-7; 11 nucleotides match TRBD2. The CDR3 region has the DNA TGTGCCAGCAGCCAAGATCTTGGGGATAGCGGGGGGGCGTACGAGCAGTACTTC. It specifies CASSQDLGDSGGAYEQYF.